Shown below are 19 T cell receptor beta chains from a single sample sequenced in a study of a mutant IDH1 vaccine in newly diagnosed glioma. Sequencing used immunoSEQ multiplex PCR; TCRdb keeps in-frame clones, though not all of them. The sample lists around 130,000 clones, around 80% occurring once. The time point is: week 11, during vaccination. In every dose of vaccine, 300 ug of mutant IDH1 20-mer peptide was given alongside topical imiquimod. Their antigens remain unidentified. The sample was PBMCs, taken from a glioma patient whose treatment included an IDH1 peptide vaccine. The receptors stem from a man in his forties with glioma.

The V gene is TRBV12-5, the J gene TRBJ2-2, with 8 bases fitting TRBD2. With 0 bases clipped from V and 4 bases from J, the junction kept 7 bases outside the gene matches. From germline, CDR1 is LGHNT and CDR2 FRNRAP. The CDR3 is 17 residues long. The CDR3: CASGLVPAGVPTGELFF. Here the CDR3 DNA reads TGTGCTAGTGGTTTGGTTCCAGCGGGAGTGCCCACCGGGGAGCTGTTTTTT.

The genes are TRBV6-5 and TRBJ1-2; D may be TRBD1 (5 bases). Trimming took off 8 bases at V and 7 bases at J, with 20 bases between the two ends. The V gene's germline CDR1 is MNHEY and CDR2 SVGAGI. The CDR3 consists of 14 residues. The CDR3, as DNA: TGTGCCAGCGGCCAAGGGAGACAGCGAGGTGGCTACACCTTC. Translation gives CASGQGRQRGGYTF.

J is TRBJ2-3 and V is TRBV27; TRBD2 matches 14 bases. The germline gives CDR1 MNHEY, CDR2 SMNVEV (reference sequence). The J segment lost 2 bases and the V segment lost 4 bases, leaving 5 bases of the junction unmatched. The CDR3 is 17 amino acids. The CDR3 coding sequence is TGTGCCAGCAGTTATCGGACTAGCGGGGGGTACACAGATACGCAGTATTTT. Encoded protein: CASSYRTSGGYTDTQYF.

V is TRBV30 and J is TRBJ1-5, with D unresolved. The CDR3 sequence is 12 residues long. The germline CDR1 and CDR2 sequences are GTSNPN and SVGIG (reference sequence). Trimming took 5 bases from V and 3 from J, leaving 8 bases between them. CDR3 in DNA: TGTGCCTGGGGAGGGCTCAATCAGCCCCAGCATTTT. Encoded protein: CAWGGLNQPQHF.

The chain employs TRBV7-8 and TRBJ2-4, with unresolved D. CDR1 and CDR2 (germline): SGHVS, FQNEAQ. V was pared by 1 base and J by 8 bases, with 12 bases between. The CDR3 extends over 14 amino acids. The CDR3 nucleotides are TGTGCCAGCAGCTTAGTTCCCAACGGAGACATTCAGTACTTC. It is translated as CASSLVPNGDIQYF.

The chain carries TRBV6-1 and TRBJ2-7; D call uncertain. CDR1 MNHNS and CDR2 SASEGT come from the germline V gene. V was trimmed by 2 bases and J by 1 base, leaving 9 bases between them. The CDR3 totals 14 residues. Here the CDR3 DNA reads TGTGCCAGCAGTGAAAAGGCATCTTCCTACGAGCAGTACTTC. It is translated as CASSEKASSYEQYF.

The rearrangement links TRBV5-4 to TRBJ1-2; TRBD1 might be the D (5 bases). Germline CDR1 SGHNT, CDR2 YYREEE (reference sequence). Trimming took 3 bases from V and 10 from J, leaving 16 bases between them. CDR3 size: 13 residues. CDR3 protein: CASSYDSSFTYTF. DNA for the CDR3: TGTGCCAGCAGCTACGACAGTTCCTTTACCTACACCTTC.

The rearrangement uses TRBV29-1 and TRBJ2-2; TRBD2 agrees at 12 bases. The CDR3 is 15 amino acids. The germline CDR1 and CDR2 sequences are SQVTM and ANQGSEA. V dropped 4 bases and J dropped 7; count of bases not matched to a gene: 7. In DNA form, the CDR3 reads TGCAGCGTTGGGGCCCTAGCGGGAGGGATCGGGGAGCTGTTTTTT. This encodes CSVGALAGGIGELFF.

The rearrangement links TRBV12-2 to TRBJ2-2; the D call of TRBD1 is as the table states it, not checked on the DNA. TRBV12-2 is an annotated pseudogene. This CDR3 is built from 15 residues. In DNA form, the CDR3 reads TGTGCAAGTCGCTTATGTCAGGGCTGGGCCGGGGAGCTGTTTTTT. Protein sequence: CASRLCQGWAGELFF.

This clone was seen a few times. The chain carries TRBV6-1 and TRBJ1-1; D not certain. Deletions cut 6 bases from V and 1 base from J, with 12 bases between. Germline assignment: CDR1 MNHNS and CDR2 SASEGT. There are 14 residues in the CDR3. The CDR3 sequence: CASSPSWGNTEAFF. DNA for the CDR3: TGTGCCAGCAGCCCCTCGTGGGGGAACACTGAAGCTTTCTTT.

This clone has more than one count but fewer than ten. V gene TRBV2 combines with J gene TRBJ1-4, with D possibly TRBD1 on 6 matching bases. Germline V gives CDR1 SNHLY, CDR2 FYNNEI. This CDR3 spans 14 amino acids. Deletions cut 6 bases from V and 7 bases from J, with 15 bases between. The CDR3 reads CASSRGQPSEKLFF. The DNA of the CDR3 is TGTGCCAGCAGCCGAGGACAGCCCAGTGAAAAACTGTTTTTT.

V and J are TRBV5-4 and TRBJ2-2; D ambiguous. From germline, CDR1 is SGHNT and CDR2 YYREEE (reference sequence). Trimming took off 0 bases at V and 5 bases at J, with 14 bases between the two ends. This CDR3 contains 16 residues. The DNA for the CDR3 is TGTGCCAGCAGCTTGGGTCAGAAGCCCTTGACCGGGGAGCTGTTTTTT. Protein sequence: CASSLGQKPLTGELFF.

This clone came up a few times. The chain uses TRBV2 and TRBJ1-5, with a weak D call TRBD1 (5 bases). The V end was cut by 0 bases, the J end by 7 bases, with 10 bases between. Germline V gene data show CDR1 as SNHLY and CDR2 as FYNNEI. The CDR3 sequence is 14 residues long. CDR3 sequence (DNA): TGTGCCAGCAGTGAAGCGACAGTCCGGCAGCCCCAGCATTTT. Translation gives CASSEATVRQPQHF. The whole variable domain, remainder taken from reference TRBV2 and TRBJ1-5, is EPEVTQTPSHQVTQMGQEVILRCVPISNHLYFYWYRQILGQKVEFLVSFYNNEISEKSEIFDDQFSVERPDGSNFTLKIRSTKLEDSAMYFCASSEATVRQPQHFGDGTRLSIL.

The chain links TRBV28 to TRBJ1-5; 8 nucleotides agree with TRBD1. J was trimmed by 1 base and V by 5 bases; bases with no gene match: 7. The CDR3 loop spans 16 amino acids. CDR1 is MDHEN and CDR2 is SYDVKM in the germline V gene. The DNA of the CDR3 is TGTGCCAGCAGTCCTCAGGGGGCCGGAAGCAATCAGCCCCAGCATTTT. This encodes CASSPQGAGSNQPQHF. The whole variable domain, remainder taken from reference TRBV28 and TRBJ1-5, is DVKVTQSSRYLVKRTGEKVFLECVQDMDHENMFWYRQDPGLGLRLIYFSYDVKMKEKGDIPEGYSVSREKKERFSLILESASTNQTSMYLCASSPQGAGSNQPQHFGDGTRLSIL.

The rearrangement uses TRBV28 and TRBJ1-5, with 8 bases identical to TRBD1. The CDR3 has 13 residues. The germline V gene encodes CDR1 MDHEN and CDR2 SYDVKM. V shed 8 bases, J shed 4 bases, and the junction held 4 bases outside the gene matches. CDR3 bases: TGTGCCAGCCGTACAGGGGGAAATCAGCCCCAGCATTTT. It codes for CASRTGGNQPQHF.

The rearrangement joins TRBV11-2 to TRBJ2-4; no reliable D call. The CDR3 contains 13 residues. Looked up from germline, CDR1 is SGHAT and CDR2 is FQNNGV. V was cut by 10 bases and J by 0 bases, with 10 bases left in between. The DNA for the CDR3 is TGTGCCATCCGTCATATAGCCAAAAACATTCAGTACTTC. Translating it yields CAIRHIAKNIQYF.

The V gene is TRBV28, the J gene TRBJ1-2, with 7 bases lining up with TRBD1. Germline V gene data show CDR1 as MDHEN and CDR2 as SYDVKM. The junction had 11 bases not matched to a gene; V was cut back by 5 bases and J by 5 bases. This CDR3 region has 15 residues. The CDR3 DNA sequence: TGTGCCAGCAGTGCCCTCCATACAGGGGAATATGGCTACACCTTC. As protein: CASSALHTGEYGYTF.

This chain connects TRBV19 to TRBJ1-2; 7 bases align to TRBD1. Germline CDR1 is LNHDA and CDR2 is SQIVND (reference sequence). The CDR3 is made up of 16 amino acids. V shed 3 bases, J shed 5 bases, and the junction held 12 bases outside the gene matches. The CDR3 protein is CASSMGPGQALYGYTF. CDR3 in DNA: TGTGCCAGTAGTATGGGACCAGGACAGGCCCTTTATGGCTACACCTTC.

This chain connects TRBV2 to TRBJ2-1; possible D gene TRBD2, 9 bases. The CDR3 sequence is 16 residues long. V was clipped by 6 bases and J by 4 bases, with 19 bases between them. Germline CDR1 SNHLY, CDR2 FYNNEI. Written as DNA, the CDR3 is TGTGCCAGCAGGACAGGGGACGCGGGAGGGTACAATGAGCAGTTCTTC. The encoded protein is CASRTGDAGGYNEQFF.